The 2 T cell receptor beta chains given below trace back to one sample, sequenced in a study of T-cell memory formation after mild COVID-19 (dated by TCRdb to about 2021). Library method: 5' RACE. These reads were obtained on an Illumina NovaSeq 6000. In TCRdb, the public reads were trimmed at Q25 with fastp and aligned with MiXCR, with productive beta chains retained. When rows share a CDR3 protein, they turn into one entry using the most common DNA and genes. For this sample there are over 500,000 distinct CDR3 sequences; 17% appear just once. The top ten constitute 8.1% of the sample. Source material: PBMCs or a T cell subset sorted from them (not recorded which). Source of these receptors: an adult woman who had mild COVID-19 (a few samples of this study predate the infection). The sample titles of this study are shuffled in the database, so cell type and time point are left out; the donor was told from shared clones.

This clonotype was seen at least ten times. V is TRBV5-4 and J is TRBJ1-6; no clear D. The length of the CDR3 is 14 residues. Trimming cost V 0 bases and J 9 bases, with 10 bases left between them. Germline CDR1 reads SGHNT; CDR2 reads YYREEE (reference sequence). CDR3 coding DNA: TGTGCCAGCAGCTTGGGGGGTGAGGGTTCACCCCTCCACTTT. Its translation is CASSLGGEGSPLHF. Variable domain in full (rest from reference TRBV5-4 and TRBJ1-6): ETGVTQSPTHLIKTRGQQVTLRCSSQSGHNTVSWYQQALGQGPQFIFQYYREEENGRGNFPPRFSGLQFPNYSSELNVNALELDDSALYLCASSLGGEGSPLHFGNGTRLTVT.

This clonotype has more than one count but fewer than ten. The CDR3 spells CSVVILYNEQFF. The DNA of the CDR3 is TGCAGCGTTGTGATTCTTTACAATGAGCAGTTCTTC. The chain is built from TRBV29-1 and TRBJ2-1; D remains ambiguous. The germline V gene has CDR1 SQVTM and CDR2 ANQGSEA. This CDR3 spans 12 amino acids. V lost 4 bases and J 4 bases, leaving 8 bases between the germline ends.